The subject of this entry is one T cell receptor beta chain. What it binds is unknown. Given a much more abundant clone one base away, this may be a read error. Each CDR3 protein gets one entry after TCRdb re-called the reads with MiXCR. The sample includes roughly 990,000 distinct CDR3 sequences, approximately 31% seen only once; the top ten take about an eighth. These data are taken from a study of T cell repertoires in cytomegalovirus infection. Study-wide context: TCR beta signatures that were public indicated CMV infection and matching HLA type.

Germline CDR1 and CDR2: SGHVS and FQNEAQ. CDR3 length: 16 residues. The chain has TRBV7-8 and TRBJ2-3; D may correspond to TRBD1 or TRBD2 (5 bases each). The material was cultured CD8+ T cells from PBMCs, obtained from culture after CMV antigen stimulation. The receptor was derived from a human donor in good health (CMV status not recorded). Some clones in this sample may be carry-over from other donors' samples. The CDR3, as DNA: TGTGCCAGCAACTTAGCAGGGACCACTAGCACAGATACGCAGTATTTT. Protein product: CASNLAGTTSTDTQYF.